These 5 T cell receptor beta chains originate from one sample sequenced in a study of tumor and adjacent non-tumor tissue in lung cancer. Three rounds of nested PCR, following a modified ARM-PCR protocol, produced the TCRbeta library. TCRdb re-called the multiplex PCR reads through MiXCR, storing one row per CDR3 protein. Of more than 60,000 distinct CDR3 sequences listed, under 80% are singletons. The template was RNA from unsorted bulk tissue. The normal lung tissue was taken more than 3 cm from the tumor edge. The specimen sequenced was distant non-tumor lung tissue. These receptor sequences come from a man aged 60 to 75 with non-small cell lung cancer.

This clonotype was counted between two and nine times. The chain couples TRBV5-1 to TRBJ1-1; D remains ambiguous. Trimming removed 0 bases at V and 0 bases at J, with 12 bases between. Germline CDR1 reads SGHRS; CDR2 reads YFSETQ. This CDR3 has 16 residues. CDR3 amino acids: CASSLVGKGMNTEAFF. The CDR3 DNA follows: TGCGCCAGCAGCTTGGTAGGGAAGGGAATGAACACTGAAGCTTTCTTT.

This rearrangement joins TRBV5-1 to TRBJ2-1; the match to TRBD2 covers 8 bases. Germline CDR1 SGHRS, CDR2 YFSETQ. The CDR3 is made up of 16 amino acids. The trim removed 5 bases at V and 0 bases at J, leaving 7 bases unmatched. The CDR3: CASRVTGGSSYNEQFF. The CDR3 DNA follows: TGCGCCAGCAGAGTGACGGGGGGGAGCTCCTACAATGAGCAGTTCTTC.

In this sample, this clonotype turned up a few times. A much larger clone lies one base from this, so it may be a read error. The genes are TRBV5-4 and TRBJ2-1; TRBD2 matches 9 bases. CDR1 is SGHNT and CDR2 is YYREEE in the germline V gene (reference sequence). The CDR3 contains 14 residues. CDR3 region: CASSPRLAGNEHFF. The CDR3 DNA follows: TGTGCCAGCAGCCCCAGGCTAGCGGGAAATGAGCACTTCTTC.

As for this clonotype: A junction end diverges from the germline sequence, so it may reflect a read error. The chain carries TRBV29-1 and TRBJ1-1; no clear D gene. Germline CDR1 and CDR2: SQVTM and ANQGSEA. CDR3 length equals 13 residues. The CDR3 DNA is TGCGGCGTCTCCCCCGTACCCAACACTGAAGCTTTCTTT. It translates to CGVSPVPNTEAFF. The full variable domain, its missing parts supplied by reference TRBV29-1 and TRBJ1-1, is SAVISQKPSRDICQRGTSLTIQCQVDSQVTMMFWYRQQPGQSLTLIATANQGSEATYESGFVIDKFPISRPNLTFSTLTVSNMSPEDSSIYLCGVSPVPNTEAFFGQGTRLTVV.

This chain's CDR3 is CASRNSGSNSVELFF. The CDR3 DNA is TGCGCCAGCAGAAATAGCGGGTCGAACAGCGTGGAGCTGTTTTTT. The rearrangement joins TRBV5-1 to TRBJ2-2; 7 bases map to TRBD2. The CDR3 sequence is 15 residues long. V shed 5 bases, J shed 10 bases, and the junction held 14 bases outside the gene matches. Germline V gene lookup returns CDR1 SGHRS and CDR2 YFSETQ.